Listed here are 23 T cell receptor beta chains from one sample, sequenced in a study of technical replicates of blood from a few donors. Repertoires were generated with immunoSEQ multiplex PCR, while TCRdb's copy carries only in-frame clones and drops some. The data show 13,000 to 15,000 clones, around four fifths seen once. Sequencing used PBMCs. Every receptor here comes from a human donor in good health.

V gene TRBV28 combines with J gene TRBJ1-1, with D tentatively TRBD1 (6 bases). Trimming cost V 8 bases and J 5 bases, with 12 bases left between them. CDR1 MDHEN and CDR2 SYDVKM come from the germline V gene. CDR3 length: 12 amino acids. The CDR3 bases are TGTGCCAGCGGCCGGCAGGGGACTGAAGCTTTCTTT. Translating gives CASGRQGTEAFF.

To note about this clone: Different DNA sequences within this sample yield the same CDR3. The V call is TRBV6-5, the J call TRBJ2-7; tentative D call: TRBD2 (5 bases). The V gene lost 5 bases and the J gene lost 4 bases, with 6 bases spanning the gap. Germline CDR1 and CDR2: MNHEY and SVGAGI. The CDR3 extends over 11 amino acids. CDR3 sequence (DNA): TGTGCCAGCAGTCGCGGGTACGAGCAGTACTTC. As protein: CASSRGYEQYF.

The chain is built from TRBV5-1 and TRBJ1-1; 10 nucleotides line up with TRBD1. After removal of 0 bases from V and 1 base from J, the junction contained 3 bases not matched to a gene. The V gene's germline CDR1 is SGHRS and CDR2 YFSETQ. This CDR3 region has 16 residues. CDR3 amino acids: CASSLVTGGRNTEAFF. The CDR3 DNA reads TGCGCCAGCAGCTTGGTGACAGGGGGCCGGAACACTGAAGCTTTCTTT.

Only a few counts were recorded for this clone. The chain joins TRBV4-2 to TRBJ2-2, with TRBD2 identical over 7 bases. Germline V gene lookup returns CDR1 LGHNA and CDR2 YNFKEQ. This CDR3 is built from 14 residues. J was trimmed by 4 bases and V by 4 bases; bases with no gene match: 3. CDR3 nucleotide sequence: TGTGCCAGCAGCCTTGGACTAGGCACCGGGGAGCTGTTTTTT. This encodes CASSLGLGTGELFF.

V usage is TRBV6-6 and J usage is TRBJ2-5; no clear D. V lost 4 bases and J lost 5, with 8 bases in between. CDR3 size: 12 residues. Germline CDR1 MNHNY, CDR2 SVGAGI (reference sequence). DNA for the CDR3: TGTGCCAGCAGTTCCCAGAGGGAGACCCAGTACTTC. It translates to CASSSQRETQYF.

V usage is TRBV6-5 and J usage is TRBJ2-7; 8 nucleotides align to TRBD1. Per the germline V gene, CDR1 is MNHEY and CDR2 is SVGAGI. The J segment lost 3 bases and the V segment lost 2 bases, leaving 6 bases of the junction unmatched. CDR3 length equals 15 residues. In DNA form, the CDR3 reads TGTGCCAGCAGTTACCTTGGGACAGGACTCTACGAGCAGTACTTC. Protein: CASSYLGTGLYEQYF.

The J gene is TRBJ2-7, the V gene TRBV6-6, with D perhaps TRBD1 (6 bases). CDR1 and CDR2 (germline): MNHNY, SVGAGI (reference sequence). CDR3 length: 13 amino acids. The V end lost 2 bases, the J end lost 1 base, and 6 bases lay between the germline ends. The CDR3 DNA sequence: TGTGCCAGCAGTTACAGGGGGTCCTACGAGCAGTACTTC. Translating gives CASSYRGSYEQYF.

V is TRBV28 and J is TRBJ2-7; D may be TRBD2 (7 bases). Germline-derived CDR1 and CDR2 are MDHEN and SYDVKM. The CDR3 is 19 amino acids. Trimming took 3 bases from V and 4 from J, leaving 28 bases between them. The CDR3, as DNA: TGTGCCAGCAGTTTCAGTCAGGGTCTGGGGGGGCTAGCGGAGTACGAGCAGTACTTC. Residues: CASSFSQGLGGLAEYEQYF.

V gene TRBV5-4 combines with J gene TRBJ2-5; unclear D gene. The ends were cut back, 4 bases at V and 1 base at J, with 8 bases in the middle. Germline V CDR1 and CDR2: SGHNT, YYREEE (reference sequence). The CDR3 is made up of 13 amino acids. Here the CDR3 DNA reads TGTGCCAGCAGCCGTAGATCCCAAGAGACCCAGTACTTC. Protein sequence: CASSRRSQETQYF.

The chain links TRBV11-3 to TRBJ2-1; TRBD1 might be the D (5 bases). Between the trimmed V and J ends, which lost 5 bases and 0 bases, there was a span of 8 bases. The CDR3 has 14 amino acids. Germline assignment: CDR1 SGHNT and CDR2 YENEEA. The DNA of the CDR3 is TGTGCCAGCAGCCGCAGGGACTCCTACAATGAGCAGTTCTTC. Amino acids: CASSRRDSYNEQFF.

The chain is built from TRBV6-5 and TRBJ1-3, with 7 bases aligning to TRBD1. There are 12 residues in the CDR3. Losses at the gene ends were 10 bases for V and 2 bases for J; bases not matched to a gene: 2. The germline gives CDR1 MNHEY, CDR2 SVGAGI. The CDR3 region is CATTGAGNTIYF. Here the CDR3 DNA reads TGTGCCACAACAGGGGCTGGAAACACCATATATTTT.

The gene calls are TRBV7-9 and TRBJ2-4; no firm D call. CDR1 is SEHNR and CDR2 is FQNEAQ in the germline V gene (reference sequence). CDR3 length: 14 amino acids. The V end lost 4 bases, the J end lost 1 base, and 8 bases lay between the germline ends. CDR3 amino acids: CASSYLRAKNIQYF. The CDR3 DNA sequence: TGTGCCAGCAGCTACCTGAGGGCCAAAAACATTCAGTACTTC.

V is TRBV7-6 and J is TRBJ1-1; D gene ambiguous. CDR3 length: 14 residues. Germline assignment: CDR1 SGHVS and CDR2 FNYEAQ. V was trimmed by 0 bases and J by 2 bases, leaving 7 bases between them. The CDR3 nucleotides read TGTGCCAGCAGCTTAGCGGGCCTAAACACTGAAGCTTTCTTT. Translating it yields CASSLAGLNTEAFF. Based on the CDR3 plus reference TRBV7-6 and TRBJ1-1, the full variable domain is GAGVSQSPRYKVTKRGQDVALRCDPISGHVSLYWYRQALGQGPEFLTYFNYEAQQDKSGLPNDRFSAERPEGSISTLTIQRTEQRDSAMYRCASSLAGLNTEAFFGQGTRLTVV.

Remarks on this clone: One junction end disagrees with the germline gene, perhaps due to a read error. The genes are TRBV2 and TRBJ2-1; D uncertain. This CDR3 is built from 13 residues. Looked up from germline, CDR1 is SNHLY and CDR2 is FYNNEI. The CDR3 loop is CASSERNLNGQFF. The DNA of the CDR3 is TGTGCCAGCAGTGAGCGGAACCTCAATGGGCAGTTCTTC. The variable domain in full, with the rest retrieved from reference TRBV2 and TRBJ2-1, is EPEVTQTPSHQVTQMGQEVILRCVPISNHLYFYWYRQILGQKVEFLVSFYNNEISEKSEIFDDQFSVERPDGSNFTLKIRSTKLEDSAMYFCASSERNLNGQFFGPGTRLTVL.

The CDR3 reads CASSPWEGETYEQYF. For the CDR3, the DNA is TGTGCCAGCTCACCCTGGGAGGGAGAGACCTACGAGCAGTACTTC. The V call is TRBV18, the J call TRBJ2-7; TRBD2 aligns across 7 bases. The CDR3 is made up of 15 amino acids. The germline V gene encodes CDR1 KGHSH and CDR2 LQKENI. The J segment lost 2 bases and the V segment lost 3 bases, leaving 7 bases of the junction unmatched.

A few counts support this clone. V usage is TRBV25-1 and J usage is TRBJ1-1; D possibly corresponds to TRBD1 (6 bases). Trimming cost V 1 base and J 1 base, with 13 bases left between them. CDR3 length: 16 residues. Germline lookup yields CDR1 MGHDK and CDR2 SYGVNS. The CDR3 protein is CASSESAAGANTEAFF. The CDR3 DNA reads as TGTGCCAGCAGTGAATCGGCGGCAGGGGCGAACACTGAAGCTTTCTTT.

V is TRBV7-7 and J is TRBJ1-1; perhaps TRBD1 as D (5 bases). CDR3 size: 13 residues. Germline V gene sequence: CDR1 SSHAT, CDR2 FNYEAQ (reference sequence). The V and J ends lost 4 bases and 10 bases respectively, with 16 bases between them. The CDR3 protein is CASSSSTGSRAFF. In DNA, the CDR3 is TGTGCCAGCAGCTCGAGCACAGGAAGTCGAGCTTTCTTT.

The V call is TRBV2, the J call TRBJ2-1, with TRBD2 identical over 12 bases. V gave up 6 bases and J gave up 0 bases; unmatched junction bases: 3. The CDR3 is 16 amino acids. Germline assignment: CDR1 SNHLY and CDR2 FYNNEI. The CDR3 bases are TGTGCCAGCAGGCGGACTAGCGGGAACTCCTACAATGAGCAGTTCTTC. Translation gives CASRRTSGNSYNEQFF.

The CDR3 reads CASSPLGGSTYEQYF. The CDR3, as DNA: TGTGCCAGCAGCCCTCTTGGGGGGTCGACCTACGAGCAGTACTTC. The chain employs TRBV7-9 and TRBJ2-7; TRBD2 is a possible D gene (6 bases). This CDR3 is built from 15 residues. V lost 5 bases and J 2 bases, leaving 16 bases between the germline ends. Looked up from germline, CDR1 is SEHNR and CDR2 is FQNEAQ (reference sequence).

This clone is a singleton in its sample. The chain combines TRBV28 with TRBJ2-7; D perhaps matches TRBD2 (6 bases). This CDR3 region has 14 residues. Germline V gene sequence: CDR1 MDHEN, CDR2 SYDVKM. With 5 bases removed from V and 6 bases from J, the gap between germline ends came to 17 bases. CDR3: CASSPPTRVGEQYF. CDR3 bases: TGTGCCAGCAGTCCCCCGACTAGAGTGGGCGAGCAGTACTTC.

Only a few counts were recorded for this clone. The genes are TRBV6-6 and TRBJ1-1; 8 bases are a match to TRBD1. CDR3 length equals 13 residues. The germline V gene encodes CDR1 MNHNY and CDR2 SVGAGI (reference sequence). The trim removed 7 bases at V and 6 bases at J, leaving 7 bases unmatched. The CDR3 region is CASNPTGAPEAFF. CDR3 nucleotide sequence: TGTGCCAGCAATCCGACAGGGGCTCCTGAAGCTTTCTTT.

The genes are TRBV4-1 and TRBJ2-3; TRBD1 might be the D (8 bases). The CDR3 covers 18 residues. Per germline, CDR1 MGHRA and CDR2 YSYEKL. The ends were cut back, 0 bases at V and 7 bases at J, with 23 bases in the middle. CDR3 amino acids: CASSQDPFGGTGLHTQYF. The CDR3 DNA sequence: TGCGCCAGCAGCCAAGATCCGTTCGGGGGGACAGGACTTCATACGCAGTATTTT.

The J gene is TRBJ2-7, the V gene TRBV18; D call uncertain. The V end was cut by 2 bases, the J end by 0 bases, with 11 bases between. Germline CDR1 is KGHSH and CDR2 is LQKENI. The CDR3 totals 15 residues. DNA of the CDR3: TGTGCCAGCTCACCAACACGCTCAAGCTCCTACGAGCAGTACTTC. This translates into CASSPTRSSSYEQYF.